This T cell receptor beta chain emerged from a study of cytotoxic CD8 clonotypes in ibrutinib-treated CLL. The overall study: Within the patient group, eleven to twelve were relapsed/refractory and about 15 treatment-naive, and some 18 were IGHV unmutated. Averaging across samples gave 255,043 productive templates and approximately 87,000 productive rearrangements. Study outcomes and limitations: Collection times varied between progressing and sustained-remission patients.

V lost 3 bases and J 7 bases, leaving 4 bases between the germline ends. CDR1 is MDHEN, CDR2 SYDVKM, per germline. The CDR3 is 11 residues long. The method was immunoSEQ multiplex PCR; TCRdb's version includes in-frame clones alone and lacks a portion of them. The table includes tens of thousands of clones, approximately 82% detected once. This clone has more than one count but fewer than ten. Its antigen is undetermined. Genomic DNA in a quantity of roughly 2.2 micrograms was derived from cryopreserved PBMCs for TCR beta libraries. This receptor was taken from a human donor with chronic lymphocytic leukemia. This chain links TRBV28 with TRBJ1-5; the D is unclear. This specimen was PBMCs, taken after 24 months of ibrutinib treatment. The CDR3 loop is CASSLGQPQHF. The DNA of the CDR3 is TGTGCCAGCAGTTTGGGGCAGCCCCAGCATTTT.